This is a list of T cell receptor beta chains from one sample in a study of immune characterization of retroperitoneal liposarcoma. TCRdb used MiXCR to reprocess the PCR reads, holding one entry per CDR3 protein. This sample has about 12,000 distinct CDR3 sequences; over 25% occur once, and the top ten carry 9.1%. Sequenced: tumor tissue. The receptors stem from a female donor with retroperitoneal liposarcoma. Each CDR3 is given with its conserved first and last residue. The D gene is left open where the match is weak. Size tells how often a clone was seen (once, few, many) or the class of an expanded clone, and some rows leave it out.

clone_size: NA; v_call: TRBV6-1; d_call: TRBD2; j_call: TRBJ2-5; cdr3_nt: TGTGCCAGCAGTGGGGGAGGGGTCGGGAGGCAGGAGACCCAGTACTTC; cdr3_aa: CASSGGGVGRQETQYF
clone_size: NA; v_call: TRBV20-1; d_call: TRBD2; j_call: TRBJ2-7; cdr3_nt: TGCAGTGCTAGAGATTCCGCGGGAGGGCCGATCGAGCAGTACTTC; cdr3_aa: CSARDSAGGPIEQYF
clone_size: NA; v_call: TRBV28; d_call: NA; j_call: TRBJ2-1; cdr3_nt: TGTGCCAGCAGTTTTCAATGGCAGCCTAACCAAGAGACCCAGTTCTTC; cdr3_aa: CASSFQWQPNQETQFF
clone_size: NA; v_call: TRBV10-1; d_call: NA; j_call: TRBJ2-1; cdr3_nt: TGCGCCAGCAGTGACGGCCGGGAGCAGTTCTTC; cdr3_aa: CASSDGREQFF
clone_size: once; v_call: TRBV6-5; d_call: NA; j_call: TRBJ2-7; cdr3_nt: TGTGCCAGCAGTGAAGGGGATGGGGAGCAGTACTTC; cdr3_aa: CASSEGDGEQYF
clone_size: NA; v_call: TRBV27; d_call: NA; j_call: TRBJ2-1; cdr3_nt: TGTGCCAGCAGTTCATCGGAGTACAATGAGCAGTTCTTC; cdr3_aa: CASSSSEYNEQFF
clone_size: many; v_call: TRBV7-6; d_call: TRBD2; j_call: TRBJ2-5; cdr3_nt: TGTGCCAGCAGTTATAGCGGGAGGGCCGGGGAGACCCAGTACTTC; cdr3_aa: CASSYSGRAGETQYF
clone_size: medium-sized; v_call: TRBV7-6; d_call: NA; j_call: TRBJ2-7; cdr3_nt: TGTGCCAGCAGCCCGGACATTTCCTACGAGCAGTACTTC; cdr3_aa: CASSPDISYEQYF
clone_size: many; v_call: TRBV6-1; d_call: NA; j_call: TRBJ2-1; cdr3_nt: TGTGCCAGCAGTGAAGCTGGGGGGGGCGGCTACGAGCAGTTCTTC; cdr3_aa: CASSEAGGGGYEQFF
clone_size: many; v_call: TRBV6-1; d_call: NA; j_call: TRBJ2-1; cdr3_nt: TGTGCCAGCAGCGACCACATACTGCAATCCGGGGCCCAGTTCTTC; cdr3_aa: CASSDHILQSGAQFF
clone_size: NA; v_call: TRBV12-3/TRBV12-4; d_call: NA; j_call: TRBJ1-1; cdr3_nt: TGTGCCAGCAGTTTGAAGGGGCTGGGTGAAGCTTTCTTT; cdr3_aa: CASSLKGLGEAFF
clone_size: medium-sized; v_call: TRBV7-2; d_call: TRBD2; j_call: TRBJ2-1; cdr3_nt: TGTGCCAGCAGCTCGACGGCGGGAGGACGGAATGAGCAGTTCTTC; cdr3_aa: CASSSTAGGRNEQFF
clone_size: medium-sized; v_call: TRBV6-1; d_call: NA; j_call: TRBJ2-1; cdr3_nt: TGTGCCAGCAGTGAAGGACAGTTAAATGAGCAGTTCTTC; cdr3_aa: CASSEGQLNEQFF
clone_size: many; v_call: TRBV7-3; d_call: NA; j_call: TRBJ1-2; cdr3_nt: TGTGCCAGCCCCTCGGGATGGGCAGGGTGGTATGGCTACACCTTC; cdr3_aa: CASPSGWAGWYGYTF
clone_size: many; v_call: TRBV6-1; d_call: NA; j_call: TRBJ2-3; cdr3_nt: TGTGCCAGCAGATCAGAACGAACGCAGTATTTT; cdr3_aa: CASRSERTQYF
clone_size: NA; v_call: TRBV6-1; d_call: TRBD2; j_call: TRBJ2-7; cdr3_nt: TGTGCCAGCAGAAAAACTAGCGGGAGCTCCTACAATGAGCAGTACTTC; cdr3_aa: CASRKTSGSSYNEQYF
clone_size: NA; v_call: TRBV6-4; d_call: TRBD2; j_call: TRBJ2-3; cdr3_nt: TGTGCCAGCAGTGACTCACTAGCGGGCACAGATACGCAGTATTTT; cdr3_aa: CASSDSLAGTDTQYF
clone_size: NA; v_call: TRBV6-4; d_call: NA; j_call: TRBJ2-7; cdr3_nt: TGTGCCAGCAGTGACGGGCGGGGTAGGTACAATGAGCAGTACTTC; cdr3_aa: CASSDGRGRYNEQYF
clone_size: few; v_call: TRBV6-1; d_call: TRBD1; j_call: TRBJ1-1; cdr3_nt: TGTGCCAGCAGTGAGCATTCTGACAGGGTGAACACTGAAGCTTTCTTT; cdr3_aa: CASSEHSDRVNTEAFF
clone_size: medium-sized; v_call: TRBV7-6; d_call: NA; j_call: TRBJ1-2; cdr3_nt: TGTGCCAGCAGCTTAGAGGCGGTAGGCTATGGCTACACCTTC; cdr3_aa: CASSLEAVGYGYTF
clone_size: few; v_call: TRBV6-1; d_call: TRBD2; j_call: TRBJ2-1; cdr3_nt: TGTGCCAGCAGTGAACAACCTCCAGCGGGGGGCTCCTACAATGAGCAGTTCTTC; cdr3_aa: CASSEQPPAGGSYNEQFF
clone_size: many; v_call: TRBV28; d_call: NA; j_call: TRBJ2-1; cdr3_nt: TGTGCCAGCTCAAAAAGGAGTAGGATAGAGCAGTTCTTC; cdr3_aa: CASSKRSRIEQFF
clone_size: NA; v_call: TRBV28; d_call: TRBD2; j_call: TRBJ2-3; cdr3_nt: TGTGCCAGCAGTTTACTAGCGGGGGGCGGAGATACGCAGTATTTT; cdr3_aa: CASSLLAGGGDTQYF
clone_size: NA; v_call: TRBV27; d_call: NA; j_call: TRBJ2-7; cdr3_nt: TGTGCCAGCAGTTTAGGCAGGTCATACGAGCAGTACTTC; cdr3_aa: CASSLGRSYEQYF
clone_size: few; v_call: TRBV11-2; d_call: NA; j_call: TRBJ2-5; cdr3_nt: TGTGCCAGCAGCTGGACGCCGGGCGAGACCCAGTACTTC; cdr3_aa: CASSWTPGETQYF
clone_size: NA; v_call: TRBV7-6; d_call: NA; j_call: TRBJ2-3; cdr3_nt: TGTGCCAGCAACCGGGACAGCACAGATACGCAGTATTTT; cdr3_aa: CASNRDSTDTQYF
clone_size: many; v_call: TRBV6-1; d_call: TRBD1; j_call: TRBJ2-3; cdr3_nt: TGTGCCAGCAGTGAATCCCCGGACAGGGATACGCAGTATTTT; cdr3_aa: CASSESPDRDTQYF
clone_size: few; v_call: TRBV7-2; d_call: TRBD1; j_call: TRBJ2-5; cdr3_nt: TGTGCCAGCAGCTCCTCCGGGACAGGGAGGGAGACCCAGTACTTC; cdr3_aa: CASSSSGTGRETQYF
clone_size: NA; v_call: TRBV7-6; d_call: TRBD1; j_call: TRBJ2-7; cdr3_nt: TGTGCCAGCAGCACCCGACAGGGGGGGTACGAGCAGTACTTC; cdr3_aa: CASSTRQGGYEQYF
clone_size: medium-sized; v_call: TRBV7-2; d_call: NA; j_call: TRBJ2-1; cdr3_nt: TGTGCCAGCAGCTTAGCGAGACTAGTTAGGGCCCAAGAGACCCAGTTCTTC; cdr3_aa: CASSLARLVRAQETQFF
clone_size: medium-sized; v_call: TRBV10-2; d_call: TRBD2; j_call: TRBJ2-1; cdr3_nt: TGCGCCAGCAGTGAAAGTAGCGGGCTTATAGGCTCCGAGCAGTTCTTC; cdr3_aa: CASSESSGLIGSEQFF
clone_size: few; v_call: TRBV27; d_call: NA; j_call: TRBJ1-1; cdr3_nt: TGTGCCAGCAGTTATGCCGGGGAAGGGACTGAAGCTTTCTTT; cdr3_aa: CASSYAGEGTEAFF
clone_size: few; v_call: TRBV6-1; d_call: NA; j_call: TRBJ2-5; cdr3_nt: TGTGCCAGTGATCGCGGGCGGGACCTTCGGACCCAGTACTTC; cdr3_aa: CASDRGRDLRTQYF
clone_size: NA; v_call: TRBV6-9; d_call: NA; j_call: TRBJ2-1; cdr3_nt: TGTGCCAGCAGTTACCGGGACGTGCGAACCTACGAGCAGTTCTTC; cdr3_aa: CASSYRDVRTYEQFF
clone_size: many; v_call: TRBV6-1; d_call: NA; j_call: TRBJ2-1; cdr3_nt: TGTGCCAGCAGTTCCCCTCGCAGGACACGGTACGAGCAGTTCTTC; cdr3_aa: CASSSPRRTRYEQFF
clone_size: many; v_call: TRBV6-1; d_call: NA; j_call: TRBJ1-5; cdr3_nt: TGTGCCAGCAGTGTCTCGGGGCAAGGGCAGCCCCAGCATTTT; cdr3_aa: CASSVSGQGQPQHF
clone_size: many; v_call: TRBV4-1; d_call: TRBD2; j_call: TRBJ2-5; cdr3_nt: TGCGCCAGCAGCCAAAGACTAGCGGGAGGGTTTTTTGACCAAGAGACCCAGTACTTC; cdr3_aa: CASSQRLAGGFFDQETQYF
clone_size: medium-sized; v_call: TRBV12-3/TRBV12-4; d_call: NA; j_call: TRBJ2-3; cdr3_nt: TGTGCCAGCAGTTCGGTGACTAGCACAGATACGCAGTATTTT; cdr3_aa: CASSSVTSTDTQYF
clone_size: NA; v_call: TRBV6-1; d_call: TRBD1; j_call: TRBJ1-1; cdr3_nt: TGTGCCAGCAGGATGACAGGGGGGACTGAAGCTTTCTTT; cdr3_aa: CASRMTGGTEAFF
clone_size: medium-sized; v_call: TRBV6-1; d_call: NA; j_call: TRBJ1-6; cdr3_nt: TGTGCCGGAACACAGGGAGCGGGCGGGAATTCACCCCTCCACTTT; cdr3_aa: CAGTQGAGGNSPLHF
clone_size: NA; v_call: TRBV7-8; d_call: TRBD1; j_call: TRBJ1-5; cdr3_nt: TGTGCCAGCAGCTCTAATCAGGGGGAGGTGAATCAGCCCCAGCATTTT; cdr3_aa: CASSSNQGEVNQPQHF
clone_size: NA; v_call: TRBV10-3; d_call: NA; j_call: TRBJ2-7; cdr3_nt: TGTGCCATCAGTGGGGACATGGGAGGGTCCTACGAGCAGTACTTC; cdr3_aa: CAISGDMGGSYEQYF
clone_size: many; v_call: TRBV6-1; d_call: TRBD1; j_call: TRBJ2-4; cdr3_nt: TGTGCCAGCAGTGAACCGGGACAGGGGGCCAACATTCAGTACTTC; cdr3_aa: CASSEPGQGANIQYF
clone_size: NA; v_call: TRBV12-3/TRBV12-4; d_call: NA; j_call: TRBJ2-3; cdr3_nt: TGTGCCAGCATCAACGGGGCAGGGCGAACAGATACGCAGTATTTT; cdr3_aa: CASINGAGRTDTQYF
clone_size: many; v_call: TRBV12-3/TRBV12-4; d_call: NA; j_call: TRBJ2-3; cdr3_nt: TGTGCCAGCAGTCCCGGAGGAAGCACAGATACGCAGTATTTT; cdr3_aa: CASSPGGSTDTQYF
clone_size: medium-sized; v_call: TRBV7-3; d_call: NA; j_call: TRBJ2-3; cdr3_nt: TGTGCCAGCAGCTTGCGTCCTAGCGGGACAGGAGATACGCAGTATTTT; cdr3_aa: CASSLRPSGTGDTQYF